This T cell receptor (beta chain) was retrieved from a study of metastatic and nonmetastatic thyroid tumors. Study in general: Malignant and benign thyroid patients had repertoires compared in peripheral blood and tumor or nodule tissue. Study conclusions and caveats: Compared with benign nodules, malignant thyroid tumors were reported to have significantly higher TCR beta diversity in both blood and tumor.

On this clone itself: The antigen is undetermined.

V lost 1 base, J lost 4 bases, and 22 bases lay in between. Per the germline V gene, CDR1 is GTSNPN and CDR2 is SVGIG (reference sequence). The CDR3 runs to 17 residues. Authors' processing steps: A papillary thyroid cancer distant-metastasis classifier was built from CDR3 differences across clinicopathological groups. TCRdb reprocessed the PCR reads using MiXCR. These V and J calls originate from TCRdb's pipeline instead of the authors' own analysis. The repertoire holds about 38,000 clones, with around half as singletons. No patient had received any treatment before thyroid surgery. This chain connects TRBV30 to TRBJ1-2; a weak D match, TRBD1 (6 bases). The material sequenced was tumor tissue. This TCR was recovered from a male donor with papillary thyroid cancer or a benign thyroid nodule (not recorded which). Some clones in this sample may be carry-over from other donors' samples. CDR3 protein: CAWSEPGGGGHSYGYTF. CDR3 DNA: TGTGCCTGGAGTGAACCTGGTGGAGGGGGACATAGCTATGGCTACACCTTC.